Given below is one T cell receptor (beta chain) in context. There are a few counts of this clonotype. Its antigen specificity is not known. Base qualities are not provided; no much larger clone lies one nucleotide away. CDR1 and CDR2 were assigned from the germline V gene (reference sequence) as SGHKS and YYEKEE. Spanning cysteine to phenylalanine, the CDR3 consists of 14 amino acids. CDR3 DNA is the only sequence kept; it has 42 bases, read in frame from the first base. V and J lose 1 base and 5 bases, and a span of 12 bases separates them. The sample's time point label, decoded: sample taken at primary tumor resection. Without any cell sorting, TCR sequencing was performed on whole RNA extracted either from tumor and nontumor lung tissue or from cryopreserved PBMC samples. The donors were 65 to 90 patients from the lung TRACERx cohort who had early-stage, untreated non-small cell lung cancer. Only patients for whom sufficient RNA was available from at least two tumor regions were selected for TCR sequencing.

Library preparation employed 5' RACE. Reads for this sample came from a NextSeq 500. In the TCR library protocol, a unique molecular identifier was attached to each TCR cDNA molecule so that PCR and sequencing errors could be corrected. In the paper's pipeline: Decombinator tools were used for TCR identification, UMI-based error correction and CDR3 extraction. TCRs above a frequency of 2 per 1,000, corresponding to the top 1% of the tumor frequency distribution, were defined as expanded. Renyi diversity was calculated using the R vegan package after each repertoire was subsampled 100 times to 5,000 TCRs. To build CDR3 similarity networks, amino acid triplet string-kernel similarity was used, and CDR3s were connected when their pairwise similarity was above 0.82. The public reads were reanalyzed by TCRdb: fastp trimming at Q25, MiXCR alignment, in-frame beta chains only. Rows merge per CDR3 protein into single entries with the most common DNA and genes. The V and J calls and clone size come from TCRdb's table, not from the authors' own analysis. The sample has about 38,000 distinct CDR3 sequences on record, around 7.2% of them singletons. The ten largest clones represent under 30% of the sample.

This entry belongs to a study of spatial heterogeneity in lung cancer (dated by TCRdb to between 2017 and 2020). About the investigation overall: Beta-chain transcripts were consistently detected in greater numbers than alpha-chain transcripts, which likely reflected higher beta-chain transcript abundance. Nonsynonymous mutation counts, determined by whole-exome sequencing of tumor tissue, were related to TCR repertoire features. At surgery, both alpha and beta chains were TCR-sequenced in 200 to 250 tumor regions, fewer than 65 matched nontumor lung samples and just over 55 PBMC samples. TCR alpha and beta repertoires were quantitatively compared across multiple tumor regions, matched nontumor lung and blood in non-small cell lung cancer. In the raw uncorrected reads, each unique combination of TCR and UMI appeared on average more than ten times. Points the paper makes about the study in general: Additional single-cell paired TCR alpha and beta sequencing was considered necessary to confirm, at a functional level, the hypothesis that regional TCRs recognize regional mutations. Ubiquitous expanded tumor TCRs showed up in blood more often at tumor resection than at routine follow-up.

The sample here was PBMCs, taken at surgery. The sequence was obtained from a male donor with early-stage non-small cell lung cancer. The V and J genes are TRBV5-5 and TRBJ2-5; the D region is possibly TRBD1 or TRBD2, each matching across 5 bases. The DNA sequence is as follows: TGTGCCAGCAGCTTGATACGGGGCGCGGAGACCCAGTACTTC. Its product reads: CASSLIRGAETQYF.